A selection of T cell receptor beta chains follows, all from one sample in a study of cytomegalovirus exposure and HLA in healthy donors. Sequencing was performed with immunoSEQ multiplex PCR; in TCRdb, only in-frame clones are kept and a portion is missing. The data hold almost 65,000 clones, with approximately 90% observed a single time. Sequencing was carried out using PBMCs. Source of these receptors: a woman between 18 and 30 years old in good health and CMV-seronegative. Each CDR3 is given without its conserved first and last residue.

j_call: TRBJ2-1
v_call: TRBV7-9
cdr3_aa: ASSLAALEQF

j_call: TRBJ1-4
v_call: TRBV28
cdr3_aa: ASSPSSNEKLF

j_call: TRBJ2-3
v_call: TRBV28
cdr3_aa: ASSHIAQY

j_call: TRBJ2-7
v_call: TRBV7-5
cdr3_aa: VRSLRTGADEQY

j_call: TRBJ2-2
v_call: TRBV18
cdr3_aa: ASSPSANTGELF

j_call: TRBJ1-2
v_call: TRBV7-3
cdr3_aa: ASSPTGTGGSGYT

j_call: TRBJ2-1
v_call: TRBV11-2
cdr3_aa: ASSFSHNSYNEQF

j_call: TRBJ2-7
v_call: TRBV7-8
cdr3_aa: ASSLFLATNYEQY

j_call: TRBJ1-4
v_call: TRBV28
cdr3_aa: ASSTRTGPRLREKLF

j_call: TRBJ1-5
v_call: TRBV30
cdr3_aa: AWSPGNQPQH

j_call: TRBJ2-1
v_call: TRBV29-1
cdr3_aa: SVVGGVDEQF

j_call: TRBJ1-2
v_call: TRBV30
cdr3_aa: AWETSGGYT

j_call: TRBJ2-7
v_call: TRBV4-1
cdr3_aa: ASSLTISGRWGEQY

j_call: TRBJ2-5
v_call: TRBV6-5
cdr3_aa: ASSNPRYQETQY

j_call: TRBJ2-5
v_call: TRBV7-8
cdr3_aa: ASSRDQETQY

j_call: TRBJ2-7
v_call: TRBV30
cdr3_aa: AWSGPGLAGGHEQY

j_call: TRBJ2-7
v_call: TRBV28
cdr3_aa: ASSLEFSYEQY

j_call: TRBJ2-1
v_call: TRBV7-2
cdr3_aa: ASRLGLAGYNEQF

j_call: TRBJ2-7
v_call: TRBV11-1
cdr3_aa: ASSLNTGISGEQY

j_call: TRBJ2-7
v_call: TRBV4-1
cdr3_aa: ASSHPGTGFNEQY

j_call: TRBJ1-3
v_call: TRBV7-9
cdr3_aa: AAQSSSGNTIY

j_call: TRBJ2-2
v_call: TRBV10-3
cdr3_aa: ATVETSNTGELF

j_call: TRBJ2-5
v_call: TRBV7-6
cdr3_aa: ASSLGQGGQETQY

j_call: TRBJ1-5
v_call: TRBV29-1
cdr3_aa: SVALGGTGNQPQH